This T cell receptor (beta chain) was recovered during a study of Tregs in tolerant kidney transplant recipients. The assay was immunoSEQ multiplex PCR, and TCRdb's table has in-frame clones only and misses some. The table shows about 46,000 clones, with more than 80% occurring only once. CDR1 MNHNY and CDR2 SVGAGI come from the germline V gene (reference sequence). The CDR3 runs 16 residues. Between the trimmed V and J ends, which lost 6 bases and 1 base, there was a span of 16 bases. As regards this clone: Antigen unknown.

Thawed PBMCs were FACS-sorted into unstimulated CD4+CD25+CD127- regulatory T cells, CD4+CD25- non-regulatory cells, CD4 and CD8 cells. Regulatory T cells were sorted from thawed PBMCs rested overnight at 37°C with approximately 210 IU/ml IL-2. Whole-study findings and limits: Biological reproducibility was not directly addressed, but technical replication error appeared minimal.

This chain joins TRBV6-6 and TRBJ2-4; perhaps TRBD2 as D (5 bases). Sequencing was performed on Tregs from blood. This TCR derives from a human donor in good health. The CDR3 nucleotides read TGTGCCAGCAGCTCAGGACTGGCCCTGGCCAAAAACATTCAGTACTTC. This encodes CASSSGLALAKNIQYF.